This T cell receptor beta chain was sequenced for a study of preoperative IRX-2 immunotherapy in early breast cancer. The CDR3 runs to 14 residues. This sample's treatment: preoperative locoregional IRX-2 cytokine immunotherapy. Patients received preoperative, locoregional IRX-2 cytokine immunotherapy in a phase Ib study. Clones were sequenced by immunoSEQ multiplex PCR, and TCRdb holds only the in-frame ones, with some missing. This sample yields 75,000 to 100,000 clones, of which 80% to 90% are seen a single time; roughly 2% belongs to the top ten. The V gene is TRBV22-1, the J gene TRBJ2-7; TRBD2, the table's D call, was not compared with the DNA. TRBV22-1 is a pseudogene locus. The specimen was tumor tissue, collected after IRX-2 immunotherapy. The TCR comes from a human donor with breast cancer. CDR3 sequence (DNA): TGTGCCAGCAGGTATCTAGCGGGAGACTACGAGCAGTACTTC. Its protein is CASRYLAGDYEQYF.